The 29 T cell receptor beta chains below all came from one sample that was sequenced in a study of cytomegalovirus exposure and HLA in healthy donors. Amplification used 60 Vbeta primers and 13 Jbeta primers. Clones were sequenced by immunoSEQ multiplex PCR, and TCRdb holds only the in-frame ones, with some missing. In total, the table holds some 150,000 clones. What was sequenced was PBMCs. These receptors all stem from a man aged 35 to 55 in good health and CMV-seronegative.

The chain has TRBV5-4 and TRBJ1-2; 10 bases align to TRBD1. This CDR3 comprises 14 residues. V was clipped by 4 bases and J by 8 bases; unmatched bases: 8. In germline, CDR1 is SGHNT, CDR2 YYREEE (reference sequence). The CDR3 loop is CASSITGQGNGYTF. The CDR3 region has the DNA TGTGCCAGCAGCATTACGGGACAGGGGAACGGCTACACCTTC. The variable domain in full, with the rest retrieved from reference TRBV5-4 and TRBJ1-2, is ETGVTQSPTHLIKTRGQQVTLRCSSQSGHNTVSWYQQALGQGPQFIFQYYREEENGRGNFPPRFSGLQFPNYSSELNVNALELDDSALYLCASSITGQGNGYTFGSGTRLTVV.

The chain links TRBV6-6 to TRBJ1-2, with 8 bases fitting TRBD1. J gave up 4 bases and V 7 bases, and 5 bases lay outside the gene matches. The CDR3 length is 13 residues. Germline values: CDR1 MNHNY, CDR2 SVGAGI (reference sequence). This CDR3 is CASTPDRAYGYTF. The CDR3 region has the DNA TGTGCCAGCACCCCGGACAGGGCCTATGGCTACACCTTC.

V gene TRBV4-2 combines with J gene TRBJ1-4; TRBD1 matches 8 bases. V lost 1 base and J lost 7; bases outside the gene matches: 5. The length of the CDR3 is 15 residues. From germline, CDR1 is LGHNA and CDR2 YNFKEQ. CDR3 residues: CASSQGGQDGEKLFF. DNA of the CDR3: TGTGCCAGCAGCCAAGGGGGACAGGATGGTGAAAAACTGTTTTTT.

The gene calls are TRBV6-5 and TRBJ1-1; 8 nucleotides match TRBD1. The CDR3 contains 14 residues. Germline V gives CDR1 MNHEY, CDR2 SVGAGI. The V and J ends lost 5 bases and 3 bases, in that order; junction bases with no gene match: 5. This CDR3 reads CASSAPGQDTEAFF. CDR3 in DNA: TGTGCCAGCAGTGCCCCGGGACAGGACACTGAAGCTTTCTTT.

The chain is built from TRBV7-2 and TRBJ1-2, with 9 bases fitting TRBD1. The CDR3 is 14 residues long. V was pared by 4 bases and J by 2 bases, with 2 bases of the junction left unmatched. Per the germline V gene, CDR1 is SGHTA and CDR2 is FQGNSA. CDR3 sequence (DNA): TGTGCCAGCAGCTCGGGACAGGGCAACTATGGCTACACCTTC. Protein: CASSSGQGNYGYTF.

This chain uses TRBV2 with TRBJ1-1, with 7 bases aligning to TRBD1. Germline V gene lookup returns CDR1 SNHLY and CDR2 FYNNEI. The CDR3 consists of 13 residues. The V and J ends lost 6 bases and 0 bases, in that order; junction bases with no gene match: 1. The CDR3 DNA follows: TGTGCCAGCAGGACAGGGCTGAACACTGAAGCTTTCTTT. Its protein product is CASRTGLNTEAFF.

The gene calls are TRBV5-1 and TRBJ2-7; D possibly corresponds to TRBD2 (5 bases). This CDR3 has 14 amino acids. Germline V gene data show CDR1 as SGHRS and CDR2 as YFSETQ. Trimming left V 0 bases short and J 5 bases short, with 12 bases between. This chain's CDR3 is CASSLGRSGDEQYF. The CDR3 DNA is TGCGCCAGCAGCTTGGGGCGGTCCGGGGACGAGCAGTACTTC.

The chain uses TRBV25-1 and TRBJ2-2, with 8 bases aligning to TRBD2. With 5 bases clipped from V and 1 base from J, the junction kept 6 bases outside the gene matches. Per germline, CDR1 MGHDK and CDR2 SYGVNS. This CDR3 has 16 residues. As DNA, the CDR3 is TGTGCCAGCAGTCCTATAGCGGGGAGGAACACCGGGGAGCTGTTTTTT. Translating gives CASSPIAGRNTGELFF. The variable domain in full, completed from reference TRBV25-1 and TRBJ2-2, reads EADIYQTPRYLVIGTGKKITLECSQTMGHDKMYWYQQDPGMELHLIHYSYGVNSTEKGDLSSESTVSRIRTEHFPLTLESARPSHTSQYLCASSPIAGRNTGELFFGEGSRLTVL.

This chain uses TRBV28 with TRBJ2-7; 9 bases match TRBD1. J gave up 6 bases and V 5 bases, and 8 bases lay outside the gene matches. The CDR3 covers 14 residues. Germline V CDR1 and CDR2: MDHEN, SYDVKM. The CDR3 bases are TGTGCCAGCAGTAGGACAGGGGACAGATCCGAGCAGTACTTC. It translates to CASSRTGDRSEQYF.

The CDR3 DNA reads as TGTGCCAGCGGCAGATCCTACGAGCAGTACTTC. As protein: CASGRSYEQYF. The V gene is TRBV6-1, the J gene TRBJ2-7; D gene unclear. The germline V gene encodes CDR1 MNHNS and CDR2 SASEGT. CDR3 length: 11 amino acids. V was shortened by 8 bases and J by 1 base, with 6 bases between the two germline ends.

The CDR3 here is CAAGGRAGQPQHF. In nucleotides, the CDR3 is TGTGCCGCAGGGGGCAGGGCGGGACAGCCCCAGCATTTT. This chain links TRBV27 with TRBJ1-5; 8 bases are shared with TRBD1. The CDR3 loop spans 13 amino acids. The V segment lost 11 bases and the J segment 7 bases; nucleotides outside the gene matches: 10. The germline V gene encodes CDR1 MNHEY and CDR2 SMNVEV (reference sequence).

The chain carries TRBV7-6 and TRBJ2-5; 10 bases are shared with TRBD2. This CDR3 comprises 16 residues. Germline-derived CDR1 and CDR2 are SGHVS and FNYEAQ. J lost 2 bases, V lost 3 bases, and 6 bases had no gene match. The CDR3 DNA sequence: TGTGCCAGCAGCTTTCTAGCTAGCGGGGGTCAAGAGACCCAGTACTTC. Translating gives CASSFLASGGQETQYF. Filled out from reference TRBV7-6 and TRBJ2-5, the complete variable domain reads GAGVSQSPRYKVTKRGQDVALRCDPISGHVSLYWYRQALGQGPEFLTYFNYEAQQDKSGLPNDRFSAERPEGSISTLTIQRTEQRDSAMYRCASSFLASGGQETQYFGPGTRLLVL.

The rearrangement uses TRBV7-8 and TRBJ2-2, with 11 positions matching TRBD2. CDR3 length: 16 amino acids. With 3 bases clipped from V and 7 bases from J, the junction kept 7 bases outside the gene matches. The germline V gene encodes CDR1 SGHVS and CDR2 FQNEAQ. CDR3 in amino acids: CASSFLAGGNNGELFF. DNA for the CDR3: TGTGCCAGCAGCTTTTTAGCGGGGGGGAATAACGGGGAGCTGTTTTTT.

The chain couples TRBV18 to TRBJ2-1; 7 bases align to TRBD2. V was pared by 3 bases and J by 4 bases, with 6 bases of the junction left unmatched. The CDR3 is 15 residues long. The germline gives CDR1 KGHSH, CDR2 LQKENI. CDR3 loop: CASSPYAGEYNEQFF. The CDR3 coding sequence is TGTGCCAGCTCACCGTATGCGGGGGAGTACAATGAGCAGTTCTTC.

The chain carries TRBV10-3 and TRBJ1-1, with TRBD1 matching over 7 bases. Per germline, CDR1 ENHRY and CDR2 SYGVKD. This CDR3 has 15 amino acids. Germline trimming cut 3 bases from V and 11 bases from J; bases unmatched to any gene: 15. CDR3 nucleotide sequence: TGTGCCATCAGTGAATCCGGACAGGCTCTCCGGCGGGCTTTCTTT. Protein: CAISESGQALRRAFF.

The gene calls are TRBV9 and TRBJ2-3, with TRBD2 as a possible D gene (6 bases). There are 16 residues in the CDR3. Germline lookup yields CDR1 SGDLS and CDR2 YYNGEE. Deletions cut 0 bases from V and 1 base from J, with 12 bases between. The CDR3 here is CASSVGASERTDTQYF. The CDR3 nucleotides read TGTGCCAGCAGCGTAGGGGCTAGCGAGCGCACAGATACGCAGTATTTT.

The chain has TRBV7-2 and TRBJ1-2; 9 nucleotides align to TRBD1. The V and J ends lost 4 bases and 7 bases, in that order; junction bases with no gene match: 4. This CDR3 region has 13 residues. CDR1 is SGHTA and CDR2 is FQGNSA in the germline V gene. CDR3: CASSSGQGFGYTF. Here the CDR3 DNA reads TGTGCCAGCAGCTCCGGACAGGGGTTTGGCTACACCTTC.

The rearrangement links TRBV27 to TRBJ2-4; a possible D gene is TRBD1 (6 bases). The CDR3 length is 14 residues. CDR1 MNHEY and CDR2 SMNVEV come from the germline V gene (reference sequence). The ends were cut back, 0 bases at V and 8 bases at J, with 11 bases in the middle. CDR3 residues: CASSLSQGWDIQYF. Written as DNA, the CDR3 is TGTGCCAGCAGTTTATCACAGGGATGGGACATTCAGTACTTC.

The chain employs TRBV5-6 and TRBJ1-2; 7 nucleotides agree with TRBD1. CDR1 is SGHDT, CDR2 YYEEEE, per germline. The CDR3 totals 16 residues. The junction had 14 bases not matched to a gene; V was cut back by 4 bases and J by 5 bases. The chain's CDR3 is CASSLPTGQPLYGYTF. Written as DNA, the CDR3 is TGTGCCAGCAGCCTTCCTACGGGACAGCCCTTATATGGCTACACCTTC.

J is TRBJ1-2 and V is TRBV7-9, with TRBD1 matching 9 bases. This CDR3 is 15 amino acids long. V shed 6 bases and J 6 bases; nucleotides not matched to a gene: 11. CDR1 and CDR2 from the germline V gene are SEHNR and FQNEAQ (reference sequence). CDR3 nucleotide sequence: TGTGCCAGCAGTCCCTACCCGGACAGGGGCCATGGCTACACCTTC. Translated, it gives CASSPYPDRGHGYTF.

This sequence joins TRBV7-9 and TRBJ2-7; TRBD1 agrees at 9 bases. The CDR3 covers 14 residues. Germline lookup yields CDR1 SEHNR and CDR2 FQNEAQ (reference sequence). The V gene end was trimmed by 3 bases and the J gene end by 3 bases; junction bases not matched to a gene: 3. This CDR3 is CASSLTGGFYEQYF. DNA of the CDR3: TGTGCCAGCAGCTTGACAGGGGGATTCTACGAGCAGTACTTC.

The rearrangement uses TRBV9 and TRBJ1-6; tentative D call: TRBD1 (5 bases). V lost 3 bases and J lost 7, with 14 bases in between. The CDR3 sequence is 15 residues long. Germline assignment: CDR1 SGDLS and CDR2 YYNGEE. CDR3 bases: TGTGCCAGCAGCGCTTTGGGGCTCAGCAATTCACCCCTCCACTTT. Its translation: CASSALGLSNSPLHF.

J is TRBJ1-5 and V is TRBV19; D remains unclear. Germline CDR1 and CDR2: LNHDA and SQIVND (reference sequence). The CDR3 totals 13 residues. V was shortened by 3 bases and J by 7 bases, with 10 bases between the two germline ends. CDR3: CASSMGARQPQHF. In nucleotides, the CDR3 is TGTGCCAGTAGTATGGGCGCTCGGCAGCCCCAGCATTTT. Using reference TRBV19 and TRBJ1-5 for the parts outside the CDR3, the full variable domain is DGGITQSPKYLFRKEGQNVTLSCEQNLNHDAMYWYRQDPGQGLRLIYYSQIVNDFQKGDIAEGYSVSREKKESFPLTVTSAQKNPTAFYLCASSMGARQPQHFGDGTRLSIL.

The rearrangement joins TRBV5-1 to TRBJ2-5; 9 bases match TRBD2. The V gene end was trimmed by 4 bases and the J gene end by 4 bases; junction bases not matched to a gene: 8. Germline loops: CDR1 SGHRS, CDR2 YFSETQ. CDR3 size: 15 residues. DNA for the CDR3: TGCGCCAGCAGCCCCCTCACGGGACTAGCAGAGACCCAGTACTTC. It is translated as CASSPLTGLAETQYF.

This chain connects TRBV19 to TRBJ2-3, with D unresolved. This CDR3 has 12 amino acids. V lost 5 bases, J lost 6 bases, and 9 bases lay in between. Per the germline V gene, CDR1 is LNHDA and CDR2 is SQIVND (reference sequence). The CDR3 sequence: CASSPIADTQYF. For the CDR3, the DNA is TGTGCCAGTAGTCCCATAGCCGATACGCAGTATTTT.

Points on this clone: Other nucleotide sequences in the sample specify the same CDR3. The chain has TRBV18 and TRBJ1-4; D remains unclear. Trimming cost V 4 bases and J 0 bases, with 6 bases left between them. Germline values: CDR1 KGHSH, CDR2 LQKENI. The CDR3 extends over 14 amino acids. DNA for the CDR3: TGTGCCAGCTCACAGGGAGCAACTAATGAAAAACTGTTTTTT. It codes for CASSQGATNEKLFF.

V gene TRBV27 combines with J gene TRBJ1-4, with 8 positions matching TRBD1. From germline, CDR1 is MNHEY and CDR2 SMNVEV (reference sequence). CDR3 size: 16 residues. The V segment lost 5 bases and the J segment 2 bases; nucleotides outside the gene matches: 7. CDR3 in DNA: TGTGCCAGCAGTCCGCGACAGGGGCGGACTAATGAAAAACTGTTTTTT. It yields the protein CASSPRQGRTNEKLFF.

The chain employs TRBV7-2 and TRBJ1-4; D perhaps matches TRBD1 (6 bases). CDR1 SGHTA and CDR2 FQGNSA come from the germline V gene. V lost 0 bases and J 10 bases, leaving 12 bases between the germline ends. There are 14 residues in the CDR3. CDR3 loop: CASSLAQLGGKLFF. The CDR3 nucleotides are TGTGCCAGCAGCTTAGCCCAGTTAGGGGGAAAACTGTTTTTT.

The CDR3 reads CASSRLAGGNTGELFF. The CDR3 nucleotides read TGCGCCAGCAGCCGCCTAGCGGGGGGAAACACCGGGGAGCTGTTTTTT. The rearrangement joins TRBV4-3 to TRBJ2-2; 11 nucleotides match TRBD2. V lost 4 bases to trimming and J lost 2 bases; unmatched junction nucleotides: 3. This CDR3 is built from 16 residues. CDR1 LGHNA and CDR2 YSLEER come from the germline V gene.